This T cell receptor (beta chain) originates from a study of PD-1 blockade in classical Hodgkin lymphoma. In germline, CDR1 is MDHEN, CDR2 SYDVKM. V was pared by 5 bases and J by 9 bases, with 20 bases between. The CDR3 is 16 residues long. Assay: immunoSEQ multiplex PCR; the TCRdb copy retains only in-frame clones and omits some. The sample holds roughly 60,000 clones; more than 75% are singletons and the top ten take more than 5%. No patient escaped relapse after autologous stem cell transplantation, and brentuximab vedotin exposure varied. The genes are TRBV28 and TRBJ1-6; D is perhaps TRBD1 (5 bases). The receptor was derived from a human donor with classical Hodgkin lymphoma. The input for sequencing was peripheral blood mononuclear cells (PBMCs), taken before the second cycle of nivolumab. CDR3 protein: CASSPAWGVESSPLHF. The CDR3 DNA reads TGTGCCAGCAGTCCAGCTTGGGGGGTTGAAAGTTCACCCCTCCACTTT.